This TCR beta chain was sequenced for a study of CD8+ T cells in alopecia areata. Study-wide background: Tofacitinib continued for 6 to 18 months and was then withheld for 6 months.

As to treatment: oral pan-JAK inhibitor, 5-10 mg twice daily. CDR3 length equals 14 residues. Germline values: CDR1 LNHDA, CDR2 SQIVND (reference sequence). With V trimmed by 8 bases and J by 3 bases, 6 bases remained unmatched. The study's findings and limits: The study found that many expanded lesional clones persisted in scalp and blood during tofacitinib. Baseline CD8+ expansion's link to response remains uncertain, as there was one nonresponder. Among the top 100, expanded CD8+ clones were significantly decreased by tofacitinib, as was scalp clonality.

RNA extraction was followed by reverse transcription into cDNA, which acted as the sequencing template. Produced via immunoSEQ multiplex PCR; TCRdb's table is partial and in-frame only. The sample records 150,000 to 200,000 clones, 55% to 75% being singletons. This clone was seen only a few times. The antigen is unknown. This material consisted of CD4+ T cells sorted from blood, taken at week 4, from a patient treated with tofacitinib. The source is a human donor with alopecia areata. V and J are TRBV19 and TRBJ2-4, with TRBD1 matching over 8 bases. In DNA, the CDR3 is TGTGCCAGTGGCAGGGGGCCGGGCAAAAACATTCAGTACTTC. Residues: CASGRGPGKNIQYF.